Listed here are 3 T cell receptor beta chains from one sample, sequenced in a study of cytomegalovirus exposure and HLA in healthy donors. Primers included in the PCR were 60 Vbeta and 13 Jbeta primers. Some clones are missing from TCRdb's copy, which holds only in-frame ones; the method was immunoSEQ multiplex PCR. The sample consists of approximately 100,000 clones, about 79% of them appearing once. Material for sequencing was PBMCs. These receptors all come from a man over 45 in good health and CMV-seropositive.

As to this clone: Germline is not matched at one junction end, which may reflect a read error. The chain uses TRBV4-1 and TRBJ2-7; D gene ambiguous. The CDR3 consists of 14 residues. CDR1 is MGHRA, CDR2 YSYEKL, per germline. The CDR3: CAGSQTTTTYEQYF. In DNA, the CDR3 is TGCGCCGGCAGCCAAACGACGACAACCTACGAGCAGTACTTC.

The CDR3 DNA reads as TGCGCCAGCAGCTCCGGGAGTTGGCACGAGCAGTACTTC. Amino acid sequence: CASSSGSWHEQYF. The chain is built from TRBV5-1 and TRBJ2-7; possibly TRBD2 for D (6 bases). Trimming took off 3 bases at V and 5 bases at J, with 12 bases between the two ends. Germline values: CDR1 SGHRS, CDR2 YFSETQ. The CDR3 has 13 residues.

The count of this clone is one. J is TRBJ1-5 and V is TRBV6-5, with D tentatively TRBD1 (6 bases). Germline V gene lookup returns CDR1 MNHEY and CDR2 SVGAGI. V dropped 6 bases and J dropped 5 bases, with 11 bases sitting between them. This CDR3 is built from 13 residues. CDR3 sequence (DNA): TGTGCCAGCAGGCAATCAGGGGATCAGCCCCAGCATTTT. Protein sequence: CASRQSGDQPQHF.